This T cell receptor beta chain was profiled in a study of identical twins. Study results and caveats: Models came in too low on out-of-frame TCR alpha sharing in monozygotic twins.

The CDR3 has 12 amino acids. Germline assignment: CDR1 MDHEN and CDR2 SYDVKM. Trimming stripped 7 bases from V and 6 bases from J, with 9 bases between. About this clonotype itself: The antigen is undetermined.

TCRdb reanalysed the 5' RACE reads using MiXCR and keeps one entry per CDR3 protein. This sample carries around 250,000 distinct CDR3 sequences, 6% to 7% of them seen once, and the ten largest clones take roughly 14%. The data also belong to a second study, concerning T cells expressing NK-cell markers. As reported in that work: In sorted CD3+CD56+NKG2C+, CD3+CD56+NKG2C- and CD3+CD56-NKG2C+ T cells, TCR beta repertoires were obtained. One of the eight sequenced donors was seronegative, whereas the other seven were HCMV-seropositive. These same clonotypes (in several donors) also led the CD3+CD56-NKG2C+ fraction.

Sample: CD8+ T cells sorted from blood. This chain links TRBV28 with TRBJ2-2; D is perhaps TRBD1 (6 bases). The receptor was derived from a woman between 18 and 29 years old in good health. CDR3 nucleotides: TGTGCCAGCATCTCAGGGGCCGGGGAGCTGTTTTTT. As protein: CASISGAGELFF.